A selection of T cell receptor beta chains follows, all from one sample in a study of T-cell reconstitution after alpha-beta-depleted transplantation in children. TCRdb independently ran MiXCR on the PCR reads; one entry per CDR3 protein. Here the sample spans 700,000 to 950,000 distinct CDR3 sequences, less than 20% being singletons. This specimen was PBMCs, mostly from graft donor cells, taken 360 days after TCRalphabeta/CD19-depleted stem cell transplant. The receptors were gathered from a male patient younger than 18 who had a stem cell transplant for acute lymphoblastic leukemia, so the T cells may come from the graft donor. The CDR3 runs from the conserved cysteine through the conserved F or W. D genes are given only for firm matches. Clone size is stated in some rows and not others, as once, few, many or a class when expanded.

j_call clone_size v_call d_call cdr3_aa cdr3_nt
TRBJ1-5 NA TRBV12-3/TRBV12-4 NA CASSPGRGNQPQHF TGTGCCAGCAGTCCCGGACGGGGCAATCAGCCCCAGCATTTT
TRBJ1-2 NA TRBV5-6 NA CASSVDRRPYGYTF TGTGCCAGCAGCGTTGACAGGAGACCCTATGGCTACACCTTC
TRBJ2-3 NA TRBV7-9 NA CASSLVKAGPTDTQYF TGTGCCAGCAGCTTAGTGAAGGCGGGACCCACAGATACGCAGTATTTT
TRBJ2-7 few TRBV4-1 NA CASSPIVQSGYEQYF TGCGCCAGCAGCCCCATCGTTCAATCGGGCTACGAGCAGTACTTC
TRBJ1-6 NA TRBV7-9 NA CASRIEAIGSPLHF TGTGCCAGCAGAATTGAGGCGATTGGATCACCCCTCCACTTT
TRBJ1-1 few TRBV18 TRBD1 CASSYGQGRTEAFF TGTGCCAGCTCATACGGACAGGGACGCACTGAAGCTTTCTTT
TRBJ2-2 few TRBV28 NA CASSLLGGANTGELFF TGTGCCAGCAGTTTATTAGGCGGCGCGAACACCGGGGAGCTGTTTTTT
TRBJ2-7 NA TRBV19 NA CASSSRTHLHYEQYF TGTGCCAGTAGTTCACGGACGCATCTCCACTACGAGCAGTACTTC
TRBJ2-7 few TRBV10-3 NA CAIRMTGSYEQYF TGTGCCATCAGGATGACAGGTTCCTACGAGCAGTACTTC
TRBJ2-7 NA TRBV5-1 NA CASSVGGSREQYF TGCGCCAGCAGCGTTGGGGGATCTCGGGAGCAGTACTTC
TRBJ2-1 few TRBV7-2 NA CASSSSPLKRVNNEQFF TGTGCCAGCAGCTCCTCCCCCCTAAAGCGGGTCAACAATGAGCAGTTCTTC
TRBJ2-5 NA TRBV11-2 NA CASRRQDTGAETQYF TGTGCCAGCAGGAGACAGGACACGGGGGCGGAGACCCAGTACTTC
TRBJ2-7 NA TRBV19 TRBD2 CASSPRTSGNGEQYF TGTGCCAGTAGTCCTCGGACTAGCGGGAATGGCGAGCAGTACTTC
TRBJ1-1 NA TRBV5-6 NA CASSSPVSNRVDTEAFF TGTGCCAGCAGCTCCCCGGTTTCCAACAGGGTGGACACTGAAGCTTTCTTT
TRBJ2-7 many TRBV29-1 NA CSVVGQGRTYEQYF TGCAGCGTTGTAGGCCAGGGGCGGACCTACGAGCAGTACTTC
TRBJ2-1 NA TRBV5-1 NA CASSWFWDPFSYNEQFF TGCGCCAGCAGCTGGTTTTGGGACCCCTTCTCCTACAATGAGCAGTTCTTC
TRBJ2-3 few TRBV20-1 TRBD2 CSARPFEGGPDTQYF TGCAGTGCTAGACCCTTCGAGGGAGGGCCAGATACGCAGTATTTT
TRBJ2-1 many TRBV5-1 TRBD2 CASSLVAGSYNEQFF TGCGCCAGCAGCTTGGTAGCGGGATCCTACAATGAGCAGTTCTTC
TRBJ2-3 NA TRBV10-1 NA CASSEGLSAGTDTQYF TGCGCCAGCAGTGAGGGATTGTCGGCGGGCACAGATACGCAGTATTTT
TRBJ2-7 NA TRBV9 TRBD1 CASSAAGGEQYF TGTGCCAGCAGCGCCGCAGGGGGCGAGCAGTACTTC
TRBJ2-3 many TRBV5-1 TRBD2 CASSWEGSGRIADTQYF TGCGCCAGCAGCTGGGAAGGTAGCGGGAGGATCGCAGATACGCAGTATTTT
TRBJ2-2 NA TRBV5-1 NA CASSLGGYGAGELFF TGCGCCAGCAGCTTGGGGGGGTATGGAGCCGGGGAGCTGTTTTTT
TRBJ1-5 NA TRBV6-1 NA CASTLLYSNQPQHF TGTGCCAGCACCCTGCTATATAGCAATCAGCCCCAGCATTTT
TRBJ2-7 NA TRBV10-2 NA CASRPGGGEQYF TGCGCCAGCAGACCAGGGGGAGGCGAGCAGTACTTC
TRBJ1-3 NA TRBV19 NA CASSPRTVETGNTIYF TGTGCCAGTAGTCCTCGGACGGTTGAGACTGGAAACACCATATATTTT